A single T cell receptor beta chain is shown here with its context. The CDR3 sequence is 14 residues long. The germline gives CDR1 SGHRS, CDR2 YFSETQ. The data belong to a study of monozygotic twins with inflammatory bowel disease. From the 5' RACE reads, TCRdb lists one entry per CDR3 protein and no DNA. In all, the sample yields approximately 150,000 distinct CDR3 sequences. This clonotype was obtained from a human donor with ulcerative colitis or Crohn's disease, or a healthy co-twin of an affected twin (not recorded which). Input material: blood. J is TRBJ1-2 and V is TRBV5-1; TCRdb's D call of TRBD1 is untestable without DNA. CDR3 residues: CASSLDGTDYGYTF.